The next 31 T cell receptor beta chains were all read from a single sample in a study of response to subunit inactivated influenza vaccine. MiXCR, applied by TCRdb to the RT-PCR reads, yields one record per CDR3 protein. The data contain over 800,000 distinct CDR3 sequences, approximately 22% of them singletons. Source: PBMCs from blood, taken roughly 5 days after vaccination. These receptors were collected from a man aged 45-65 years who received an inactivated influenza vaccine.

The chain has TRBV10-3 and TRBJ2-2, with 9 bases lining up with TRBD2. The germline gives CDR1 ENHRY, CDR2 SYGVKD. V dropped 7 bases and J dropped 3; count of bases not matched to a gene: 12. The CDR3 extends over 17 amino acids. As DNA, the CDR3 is TGTGCCATCAAGTCCCGGGTAGCGGGAGAGGACACCGGGGAGCTGTTTTTT. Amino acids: CAIKSRVAGEDTGELFF.

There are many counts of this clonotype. CDR3 protein: CSARSVTYEQYF. The CDR3 DNA reads TGCAGTGCTAGAAGCGTAACCTACGAGCAGTACTTC. The J gene is TRBJ2-7, the V gene TRBV20-1, with no clear D. Germline V gene data show CDR1 as DFQATT and CDR2 as SNEGSKA (reference sequence). Deletions cut 2 bases from V and 2 bases from J, with 7 bases between. The CDR3 is made up of 12 amino acids.

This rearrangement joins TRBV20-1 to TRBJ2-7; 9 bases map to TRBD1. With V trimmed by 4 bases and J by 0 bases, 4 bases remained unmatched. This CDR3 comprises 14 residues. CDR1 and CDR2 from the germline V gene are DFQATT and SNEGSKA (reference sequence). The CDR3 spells CSAMGQGLSYEQYF. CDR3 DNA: TGCAGTGCTATGGGACAGGGACTCTCCTACGAGCAGTACTTC.

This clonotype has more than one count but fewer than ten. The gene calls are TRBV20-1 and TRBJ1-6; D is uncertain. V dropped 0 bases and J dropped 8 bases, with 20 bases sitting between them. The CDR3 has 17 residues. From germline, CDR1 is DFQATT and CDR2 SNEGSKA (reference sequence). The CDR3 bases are TGCAGTGCTAGAGATCTTATCCTGGGGAATAAGGATTCACCCCTCCACTTT. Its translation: CSARDLILGNKDSPLHF.

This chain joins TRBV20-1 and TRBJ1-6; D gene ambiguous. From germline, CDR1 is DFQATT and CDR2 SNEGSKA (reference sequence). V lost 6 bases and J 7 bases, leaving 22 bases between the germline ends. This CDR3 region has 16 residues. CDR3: CSARQDLVGPNSPLHF. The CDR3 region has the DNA TGCAGTGCGCGGCAAGACCTCGTAGGCCCCAATTCACCCCTCCACTTT.

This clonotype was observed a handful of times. The CDR3 is CASSSGQAGELFF. For the CDR3, the DNA is TGTGCCAGCAGTTCAGGACAGGCCGGGGAGCTGTTTTTT. This sequence joins TRBV5-5 and TRBJ2-2; 7 nucleotides agree with TRBD1. After removal of 5 bases from V and 6 bases from J, the junction contained 4 bases not matched to a gene. This CDR3 contains 13 residues. Germline-derived CDR1 and CDR2 are SGHKS and YYEKEE (reference sequence).

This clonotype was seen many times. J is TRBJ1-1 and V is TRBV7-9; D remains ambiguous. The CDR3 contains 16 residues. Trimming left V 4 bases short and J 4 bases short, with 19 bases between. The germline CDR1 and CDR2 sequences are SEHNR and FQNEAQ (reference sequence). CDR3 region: CASSSGPQTRSTEAFF. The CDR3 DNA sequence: TGTGCCAGCAGCTCCGGTCCACAGACTAGGAGCACTGAAGCTTTCTTT.

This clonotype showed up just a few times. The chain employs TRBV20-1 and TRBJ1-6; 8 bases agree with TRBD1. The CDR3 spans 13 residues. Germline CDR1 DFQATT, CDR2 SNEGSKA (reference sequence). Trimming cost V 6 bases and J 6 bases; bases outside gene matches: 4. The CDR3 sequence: CSADRGFNSPLHF. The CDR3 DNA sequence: TGCAGTGCAGACAGGGGATTTAATTCACCCCTCCACTTT.

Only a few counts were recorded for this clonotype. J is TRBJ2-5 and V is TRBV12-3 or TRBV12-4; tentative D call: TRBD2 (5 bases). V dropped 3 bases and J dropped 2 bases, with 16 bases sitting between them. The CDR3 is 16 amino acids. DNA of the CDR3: TGTGCCAGCAGTTTCGGATTGGTCCGGGGACAAGAGACCCAGTACTTC. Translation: CASSFGLVRGQETQYF.

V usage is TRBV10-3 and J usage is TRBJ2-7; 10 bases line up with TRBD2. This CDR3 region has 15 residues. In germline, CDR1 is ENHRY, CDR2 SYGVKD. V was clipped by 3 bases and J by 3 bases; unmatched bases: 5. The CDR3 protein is CAISERAGGSYEQYF. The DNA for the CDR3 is TGTGCCATCAGTGAAAGAGCGGGAGGGAGCTACGAGCAGTACTTC.

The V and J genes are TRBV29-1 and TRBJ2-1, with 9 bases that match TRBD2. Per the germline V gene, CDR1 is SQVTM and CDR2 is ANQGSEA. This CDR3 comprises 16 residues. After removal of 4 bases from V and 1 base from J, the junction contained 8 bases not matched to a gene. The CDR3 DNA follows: TGCAGCGTTGGTGGTAGCGGGAGATCATCCTACAATGAGCAGTTCTTC. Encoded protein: CSVGGSGRSSYNEQFF.

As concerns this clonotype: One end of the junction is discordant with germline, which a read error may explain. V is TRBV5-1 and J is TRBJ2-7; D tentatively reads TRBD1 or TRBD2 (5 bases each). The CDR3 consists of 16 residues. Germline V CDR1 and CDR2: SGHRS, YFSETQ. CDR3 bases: TGCGCCAGCAGCCAAGGATGGGGGAAGTTAAACTACGAGCAGGACTTC. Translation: CASSQGWGKLNYEQDF.

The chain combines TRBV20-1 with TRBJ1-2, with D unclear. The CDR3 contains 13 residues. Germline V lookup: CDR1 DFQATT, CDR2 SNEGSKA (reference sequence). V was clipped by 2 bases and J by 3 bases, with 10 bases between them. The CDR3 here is CSARSQIHYGYTF. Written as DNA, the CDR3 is TGCAGTGCTAGAAGTCAGATACACTATGGCTACACCTTC.

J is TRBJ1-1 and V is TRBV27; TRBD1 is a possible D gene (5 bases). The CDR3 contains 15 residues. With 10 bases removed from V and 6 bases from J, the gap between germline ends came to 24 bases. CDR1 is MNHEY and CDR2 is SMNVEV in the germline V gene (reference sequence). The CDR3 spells CATRPRGERGAEAFF. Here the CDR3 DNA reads TGTGCCACCCGACCTAGGGGCGAAAGGGGAGCTGAAGCTTTCTTT.

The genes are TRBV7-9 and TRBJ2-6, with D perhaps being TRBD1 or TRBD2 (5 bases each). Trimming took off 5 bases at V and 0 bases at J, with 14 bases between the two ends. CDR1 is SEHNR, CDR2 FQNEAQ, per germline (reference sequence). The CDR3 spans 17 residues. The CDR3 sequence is CASSVPGRISGANVLTF. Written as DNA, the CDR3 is TGTGCCAGCAGCGTTCCGGGACGGATCTCTGGGGCCAACGTCCTGACTTTC.

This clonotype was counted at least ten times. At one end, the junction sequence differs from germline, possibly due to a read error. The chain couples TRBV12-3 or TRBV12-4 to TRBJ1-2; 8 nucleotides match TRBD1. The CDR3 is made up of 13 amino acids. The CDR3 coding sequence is TGTGCCAGCAGCTTAGACAGGGGCTATGGCTACACCTTC. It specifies CASSLDRGYGYTF.

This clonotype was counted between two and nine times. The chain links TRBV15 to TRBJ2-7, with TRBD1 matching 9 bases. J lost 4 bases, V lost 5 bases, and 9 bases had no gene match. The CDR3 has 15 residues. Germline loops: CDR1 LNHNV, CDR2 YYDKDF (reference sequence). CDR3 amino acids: CATSASLGQGYEQYF. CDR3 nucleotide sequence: TGTGCCACCAGCGCCAGCCTGGGACAGGGTTACGAGCAGTACTTC. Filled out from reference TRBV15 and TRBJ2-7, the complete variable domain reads DAMVIQNPRYQVTQFGKPVTLSCSQTLNHNVMYWYQQKSSQAPKLLFHYYDKDFNNEADTPDNFQSRRPNTSFCFLDIRSPGLGDTAMYLCATSASLGQGYEQYFGPGTRLTVT.

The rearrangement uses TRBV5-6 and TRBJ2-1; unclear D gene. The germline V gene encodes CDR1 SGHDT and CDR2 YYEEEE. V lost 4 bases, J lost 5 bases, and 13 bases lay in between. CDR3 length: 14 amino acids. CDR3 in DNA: TGTGCCAGCAGCCATCCTTTTAGAGACAATGAGCAGTTCTTC. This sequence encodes CASSHPFRDNEQFF.

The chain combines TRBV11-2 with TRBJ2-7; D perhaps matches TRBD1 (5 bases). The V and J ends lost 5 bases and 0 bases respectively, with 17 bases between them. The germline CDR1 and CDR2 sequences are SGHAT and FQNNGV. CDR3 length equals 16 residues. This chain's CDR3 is CASSRKQERISYEQYF. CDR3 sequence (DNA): TGTGCCAGCAGCCGAAAACAGGAAAGAATCTCCTACGAGCAGTACTTC.

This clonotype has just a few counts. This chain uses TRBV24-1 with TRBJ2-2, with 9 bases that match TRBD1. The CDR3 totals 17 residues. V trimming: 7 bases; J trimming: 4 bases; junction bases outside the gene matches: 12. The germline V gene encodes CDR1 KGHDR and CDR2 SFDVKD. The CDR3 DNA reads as TGTGCCACCAGCGCTTCGCCGGGACAGGGAAGCACCGGGGAGCTGTTTTTT. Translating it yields CATSASPGQGSTGELFF.

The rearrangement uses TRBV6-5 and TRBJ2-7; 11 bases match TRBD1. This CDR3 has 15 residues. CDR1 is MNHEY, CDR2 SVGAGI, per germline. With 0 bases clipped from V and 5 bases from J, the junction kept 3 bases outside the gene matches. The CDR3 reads CASSYSRGQGDEQYF. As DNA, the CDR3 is TGTGCCAGCAGTTACTCGAGGGGACAGGGGGACGAGCAGTACTTC.

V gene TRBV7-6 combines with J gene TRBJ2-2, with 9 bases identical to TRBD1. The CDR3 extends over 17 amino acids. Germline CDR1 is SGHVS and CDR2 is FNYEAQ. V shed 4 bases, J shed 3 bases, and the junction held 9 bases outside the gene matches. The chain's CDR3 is CASSSTAGQGYTGELFF. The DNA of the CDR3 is TGTGCCAGCAGCTCCACTGCGGGACAGGGCTACACCGGGGAGCTGTTTTTT.

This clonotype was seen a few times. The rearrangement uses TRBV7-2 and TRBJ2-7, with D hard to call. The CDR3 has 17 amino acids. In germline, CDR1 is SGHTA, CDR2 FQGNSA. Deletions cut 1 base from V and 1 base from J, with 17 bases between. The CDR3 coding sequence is TGTGCCAGCAGCTTAGTCTCCCCCTCGATCCGGTCCTACGAGCAGTACTTC. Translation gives CASSLVSPSIRSYEQYF.

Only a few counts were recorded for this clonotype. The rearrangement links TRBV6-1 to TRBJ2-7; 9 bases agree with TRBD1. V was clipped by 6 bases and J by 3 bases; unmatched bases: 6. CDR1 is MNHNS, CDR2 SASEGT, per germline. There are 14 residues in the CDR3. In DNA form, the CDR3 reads TGTGCCAGCAGAGACGACAGGGGGGTCTACGAGCAGTACTTC. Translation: CASRDDRGVYEQYF.

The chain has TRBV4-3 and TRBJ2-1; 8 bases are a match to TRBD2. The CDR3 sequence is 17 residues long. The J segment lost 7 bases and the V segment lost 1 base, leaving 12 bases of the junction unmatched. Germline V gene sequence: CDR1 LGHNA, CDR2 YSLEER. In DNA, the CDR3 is TGCGCCAGCAGCCAAGCCGGATGGAGCGGGAGAGTGAATGAGCAGTTCTTC. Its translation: CASSQAGWSGRVNEQFF.

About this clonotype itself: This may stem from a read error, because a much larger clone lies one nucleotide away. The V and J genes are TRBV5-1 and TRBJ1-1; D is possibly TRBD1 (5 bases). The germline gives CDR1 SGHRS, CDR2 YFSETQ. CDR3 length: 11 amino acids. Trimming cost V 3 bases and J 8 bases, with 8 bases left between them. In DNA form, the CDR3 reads TGCGCCAGCAGCTGGGGCAGGGAAGCTTTCTTT. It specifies CASSWGREAFF. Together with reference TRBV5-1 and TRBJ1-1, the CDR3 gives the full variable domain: KAGVTQTPRYLIKTRGQQVTLSCSPISGHRSVSWYQQTPGQGLQFLFEYFSETQRNKGNFPGRFSGRQFSNSRSEMNVSTLELGDSALYLCASSWGREAFFGQGTRLTVV.

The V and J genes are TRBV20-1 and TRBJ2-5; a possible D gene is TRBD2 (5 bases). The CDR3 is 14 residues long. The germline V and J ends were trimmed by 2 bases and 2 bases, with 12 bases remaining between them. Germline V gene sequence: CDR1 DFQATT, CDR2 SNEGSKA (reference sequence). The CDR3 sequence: CSARPTGVQETQYF. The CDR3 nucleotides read TGCAGTGCTAGACCCACCGGGGTACAAGAGACCCAGTACTTC.

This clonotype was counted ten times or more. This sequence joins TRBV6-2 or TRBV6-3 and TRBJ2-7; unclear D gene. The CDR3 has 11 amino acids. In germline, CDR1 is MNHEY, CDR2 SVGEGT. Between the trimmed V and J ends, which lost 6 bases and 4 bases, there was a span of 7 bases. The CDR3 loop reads CASSQIYEQYF. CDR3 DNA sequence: TGTGCCAGCAGCCAGATATACGAGCAGTACTTC.

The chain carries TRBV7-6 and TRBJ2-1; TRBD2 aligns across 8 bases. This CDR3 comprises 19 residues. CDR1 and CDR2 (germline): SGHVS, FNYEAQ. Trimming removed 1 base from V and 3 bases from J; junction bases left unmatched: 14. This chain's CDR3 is CASSLGRGGPPLNYNEQFF. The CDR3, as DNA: TGTGCCAGCAGCTTAGGTCGCGGGGGGCCCCCACTTAACTACAATGAGCAGTTCTTC.

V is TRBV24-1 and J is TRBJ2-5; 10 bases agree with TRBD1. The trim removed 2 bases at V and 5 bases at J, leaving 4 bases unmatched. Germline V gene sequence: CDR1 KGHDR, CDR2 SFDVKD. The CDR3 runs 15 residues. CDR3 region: CATSDSGTGVETQYF. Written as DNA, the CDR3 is TGTGCCACCAGTGATTCCGGGACAGGGGTGGAGACCCAGTACTTC.

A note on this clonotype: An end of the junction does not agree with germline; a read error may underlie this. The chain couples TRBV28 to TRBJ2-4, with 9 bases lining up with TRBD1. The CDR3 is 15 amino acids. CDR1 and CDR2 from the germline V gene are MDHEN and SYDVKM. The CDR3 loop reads CASSSLGQGSDIQCF. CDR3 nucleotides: TGTGCCAGCAGTTCCCTAGGACAGGGGTCGGACATTCAGTGCTTC. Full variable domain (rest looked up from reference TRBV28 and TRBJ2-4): DVKVTQSSRYLVKRTGEKVFLECVQDMDHENMFWYRQDPGLGLRLIYFSYDVKMKEKGDIPEGYSVSREKKERFSLILESASTNQTSMYLCASSSLGQGSDIQCFGAGTRLSVL.